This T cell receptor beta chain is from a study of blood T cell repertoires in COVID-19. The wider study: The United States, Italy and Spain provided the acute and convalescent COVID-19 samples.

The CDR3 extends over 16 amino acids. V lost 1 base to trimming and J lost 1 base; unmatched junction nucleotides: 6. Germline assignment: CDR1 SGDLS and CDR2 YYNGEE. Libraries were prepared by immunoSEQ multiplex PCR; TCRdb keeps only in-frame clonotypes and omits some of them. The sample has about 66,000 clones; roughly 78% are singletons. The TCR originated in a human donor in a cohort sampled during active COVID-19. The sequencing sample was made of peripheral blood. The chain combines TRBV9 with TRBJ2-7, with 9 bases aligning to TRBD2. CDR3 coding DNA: TGTGCCAGCAGCGTATCTCCGACTAGCGGATCCTACGAGCAGTACTTC. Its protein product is CASSVSPTSGSYEQYF.